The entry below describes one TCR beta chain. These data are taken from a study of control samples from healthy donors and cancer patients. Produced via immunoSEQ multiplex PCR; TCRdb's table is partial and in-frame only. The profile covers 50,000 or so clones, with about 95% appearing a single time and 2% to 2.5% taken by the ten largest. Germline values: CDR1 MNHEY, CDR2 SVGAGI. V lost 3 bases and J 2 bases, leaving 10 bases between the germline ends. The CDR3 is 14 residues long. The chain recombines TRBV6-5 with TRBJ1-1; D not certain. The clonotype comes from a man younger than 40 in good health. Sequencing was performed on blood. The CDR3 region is CASSYTRSNTEAFF. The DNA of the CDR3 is TGTGCCAGCAGTTATACCAGGAGCAACACTGAAGCTTTCTTT.